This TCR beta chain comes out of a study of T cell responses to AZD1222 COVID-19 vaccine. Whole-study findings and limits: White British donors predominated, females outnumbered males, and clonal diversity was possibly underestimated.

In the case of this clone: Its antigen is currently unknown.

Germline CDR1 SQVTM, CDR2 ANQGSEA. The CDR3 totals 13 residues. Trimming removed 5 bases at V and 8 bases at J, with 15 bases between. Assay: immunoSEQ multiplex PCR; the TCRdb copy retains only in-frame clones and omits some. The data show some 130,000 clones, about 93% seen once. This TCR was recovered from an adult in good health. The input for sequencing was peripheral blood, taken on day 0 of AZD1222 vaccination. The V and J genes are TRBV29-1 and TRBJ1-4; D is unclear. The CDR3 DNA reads TGCAGCGTTTGCAGGACGGATGGCGAAAAACTGTTTTTT. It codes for CSVCRTDGEKLFF. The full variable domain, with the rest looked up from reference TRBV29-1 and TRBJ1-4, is SAVISQKPSRDICQRGTSLTIQCQVDSQVTMMFWYRQQPGQSLTLIATANQGSEATYESGFVIDKFPISRPNLTFSTLTVSNMSPEDSSIYLCSVCRTDGEKLFFGSGTQLSVL.